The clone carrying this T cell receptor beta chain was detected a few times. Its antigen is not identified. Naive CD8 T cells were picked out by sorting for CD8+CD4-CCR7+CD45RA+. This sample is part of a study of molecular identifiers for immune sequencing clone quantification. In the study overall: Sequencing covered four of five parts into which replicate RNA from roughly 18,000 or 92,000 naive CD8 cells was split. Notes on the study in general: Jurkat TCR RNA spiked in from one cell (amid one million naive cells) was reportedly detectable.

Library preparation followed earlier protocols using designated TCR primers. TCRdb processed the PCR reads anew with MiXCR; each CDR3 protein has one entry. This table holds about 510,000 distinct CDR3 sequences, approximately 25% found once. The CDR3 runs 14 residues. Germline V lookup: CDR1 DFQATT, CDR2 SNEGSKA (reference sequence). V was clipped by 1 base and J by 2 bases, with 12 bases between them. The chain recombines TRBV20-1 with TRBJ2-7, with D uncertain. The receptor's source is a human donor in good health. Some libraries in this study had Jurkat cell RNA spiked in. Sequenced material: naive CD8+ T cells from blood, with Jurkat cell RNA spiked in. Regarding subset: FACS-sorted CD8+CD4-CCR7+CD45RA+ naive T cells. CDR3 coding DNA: TGCAGTGCTAGAGCCTCGCTTGGGGCCTACGAGCAGTACTTC. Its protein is CSARASLGAYEQYF.